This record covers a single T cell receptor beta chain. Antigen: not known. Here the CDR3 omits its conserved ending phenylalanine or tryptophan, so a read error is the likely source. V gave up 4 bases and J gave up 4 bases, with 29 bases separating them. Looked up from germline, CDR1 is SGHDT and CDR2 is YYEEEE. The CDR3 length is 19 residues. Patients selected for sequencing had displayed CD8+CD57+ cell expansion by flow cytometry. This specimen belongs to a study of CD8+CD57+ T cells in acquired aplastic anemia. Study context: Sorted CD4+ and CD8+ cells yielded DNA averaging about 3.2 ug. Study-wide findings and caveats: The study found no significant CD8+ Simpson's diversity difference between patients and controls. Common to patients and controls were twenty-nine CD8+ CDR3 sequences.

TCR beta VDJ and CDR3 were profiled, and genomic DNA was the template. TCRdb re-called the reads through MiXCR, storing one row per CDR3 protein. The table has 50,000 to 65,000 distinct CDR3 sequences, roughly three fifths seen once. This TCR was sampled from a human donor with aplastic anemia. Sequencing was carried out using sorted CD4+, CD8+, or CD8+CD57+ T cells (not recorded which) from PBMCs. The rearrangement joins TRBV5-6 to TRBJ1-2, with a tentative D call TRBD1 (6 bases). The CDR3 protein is CASSPEDRSEFGTGYGYTS. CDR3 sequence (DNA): TGTGCCAGCAGCCCCGAGGACAGATCGGAGTTCGGGACGGGCTATGGCTACACCTCC.